This TCR beta chain is drawn from a study of shared clonotypes between healthy human individuals. Naivety among CD8 cells was defined by CD45RO negativity and positive CCR7 selection, thereby excluding terminally differentiated effector memory CD45RA+ cells. The repertoire was sequenced with immunoSEQ multiplex PCR; TCRdb's copy has only in-frame clones and lacks some. The data contain about 820,000 clones, 90% to 95% of them singletons. Germline values: CDR1 SEHNR, CDR2 FQNEAQ (reference sequence). V shed 5 bases and J 0 bases; nucleotides not matched to a gene: 6. The CDR3 contains 16 residues. Sequenced input: naive CD8+ T cells sorted from blood. This clonotype was obtained from a man aged 30-40 years in good health. V is TRBV7-9 and J is TRBJ2-7; TRBD2 matches at 11 bases. The CDR3 DNA is TGTGCCAGCAGCAACGGACTAGCGGGCTTCTCCTACGAGCAGTACTTC. Translated: CASSNGLAGFSYEQYF. The full variable domain, in which reference TRBV7-9 and TRBJ2-7 provide the parts outside the CDR3, is DTGVSQNPRHKITKRGQNVTFRCDPISEHNRLYWYRQTLGQGPEFLTYFQNEAQLEKSRLLSDRFSAERPKGSFSTLEIQRTEQGDSAMYLCASSNGLAGFSYEQYFGPGTRLTVT.